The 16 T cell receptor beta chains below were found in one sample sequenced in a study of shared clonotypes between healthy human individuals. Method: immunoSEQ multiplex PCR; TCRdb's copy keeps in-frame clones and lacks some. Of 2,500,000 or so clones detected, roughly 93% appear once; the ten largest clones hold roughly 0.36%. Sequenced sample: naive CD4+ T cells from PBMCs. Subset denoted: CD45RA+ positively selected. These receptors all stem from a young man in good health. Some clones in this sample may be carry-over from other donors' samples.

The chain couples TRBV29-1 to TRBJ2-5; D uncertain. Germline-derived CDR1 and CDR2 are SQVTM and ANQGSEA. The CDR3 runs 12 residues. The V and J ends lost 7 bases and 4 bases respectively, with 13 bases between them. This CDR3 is CSALRRRETQYF. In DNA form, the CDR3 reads TGCAGCGCCCTGCGACGGAGAGAGACCCAGTACTTC.

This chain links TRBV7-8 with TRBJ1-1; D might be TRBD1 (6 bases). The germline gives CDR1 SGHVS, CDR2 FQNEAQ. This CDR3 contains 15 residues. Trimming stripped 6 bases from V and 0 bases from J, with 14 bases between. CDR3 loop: CASRRAQGLNTEAFF. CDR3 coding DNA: TGTGCCAGCAGGAGGGCTCAGGGGCTGAACACTGAAGCTTTCTTT.

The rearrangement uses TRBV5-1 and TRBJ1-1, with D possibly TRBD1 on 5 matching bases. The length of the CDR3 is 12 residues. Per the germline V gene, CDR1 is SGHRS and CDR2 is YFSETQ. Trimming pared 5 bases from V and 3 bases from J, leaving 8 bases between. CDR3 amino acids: CASRQGDTEAFF. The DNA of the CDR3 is TGCGCCAGCAGGCAGGGTGACACTGAAGCTTTCTTT.

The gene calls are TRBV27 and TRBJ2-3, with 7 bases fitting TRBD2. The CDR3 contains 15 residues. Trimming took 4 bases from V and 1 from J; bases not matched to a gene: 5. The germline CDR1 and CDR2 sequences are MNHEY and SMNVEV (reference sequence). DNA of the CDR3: TGTGCCAGCAGTTGGGGGGGAGGTCGCACAGATACGCAGTATTTT. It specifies CASSWGGGRTDTQYF.

Written as DNA, the CDR3 is TGTGCCATCAAGGGGGGGGGCACTGAAGCTTTCTTT. Translation: CAIKGGGTEAFF. This sequence joins TRBV10-3 and TRBJ1-1, with D possibly matching TRBD1 (6 bases). V lost 7 bases and J 4 bases, leaving 10 bases between the germline ends. The CDR3 is made up of 12 amino acids. Germline CDR1 reads ENHRY; CDR2 reads SYGVKD.

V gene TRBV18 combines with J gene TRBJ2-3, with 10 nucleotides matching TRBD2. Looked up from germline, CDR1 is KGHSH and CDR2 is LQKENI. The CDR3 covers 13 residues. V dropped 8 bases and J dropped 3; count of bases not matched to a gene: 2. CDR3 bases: TGTGCCAGCAGTAGCGGGGGGACAGATACGCAGTATTTT. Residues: CASSSGGTDTQYF.

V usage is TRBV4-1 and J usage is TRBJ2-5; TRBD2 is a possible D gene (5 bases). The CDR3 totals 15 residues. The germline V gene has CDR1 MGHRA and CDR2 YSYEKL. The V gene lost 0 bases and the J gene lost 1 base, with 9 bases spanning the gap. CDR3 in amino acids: CASSQEGLRQETQYF. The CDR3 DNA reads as TGCGCCAGCAGCCAAGAAGGACTTCGCCAAGAGACCCAGTACTTC.

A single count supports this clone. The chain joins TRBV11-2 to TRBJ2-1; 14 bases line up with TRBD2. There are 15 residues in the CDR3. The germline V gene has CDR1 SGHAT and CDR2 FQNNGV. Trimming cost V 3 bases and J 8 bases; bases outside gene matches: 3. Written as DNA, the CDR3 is TGTGCCAGCAGCTTTGGGACTAGCGGGGGCTATGAGCAGTTCTTC. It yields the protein CASSFGTSGGYEQFF.

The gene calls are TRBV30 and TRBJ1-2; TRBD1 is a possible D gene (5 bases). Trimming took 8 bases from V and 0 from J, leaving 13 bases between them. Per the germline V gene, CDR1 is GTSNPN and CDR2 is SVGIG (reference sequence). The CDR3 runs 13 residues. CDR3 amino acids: CARGLATNYGYTF. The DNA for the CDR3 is TGTGCCCGGGGCTTGGCTACTAACTATGGCTACACCTTC.

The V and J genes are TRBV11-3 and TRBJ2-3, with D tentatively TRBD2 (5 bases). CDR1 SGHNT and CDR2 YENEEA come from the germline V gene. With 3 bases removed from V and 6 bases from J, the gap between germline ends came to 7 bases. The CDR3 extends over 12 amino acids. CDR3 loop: CASSFKRDTQYF. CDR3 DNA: TGTGCCAGCAGCTTTAAGCGGGATACGCAGTATTTT.

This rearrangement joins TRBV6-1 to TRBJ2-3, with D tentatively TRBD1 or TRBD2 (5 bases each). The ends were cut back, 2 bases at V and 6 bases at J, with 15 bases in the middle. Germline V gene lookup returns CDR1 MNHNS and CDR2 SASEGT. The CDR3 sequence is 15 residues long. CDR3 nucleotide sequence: TGTGCCAGCAGTGAAAGGGACCCAAAGGATGATACGCAGTATTTT. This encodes CASSERDPKDDTQYF.

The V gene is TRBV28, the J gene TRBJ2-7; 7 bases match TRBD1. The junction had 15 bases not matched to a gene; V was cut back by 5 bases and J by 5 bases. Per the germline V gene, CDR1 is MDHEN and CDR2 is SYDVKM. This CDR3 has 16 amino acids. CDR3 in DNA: TGTGCCAGCAGTCACTCCCCTCATACAGGGGACCACGAGCAGTACTTC. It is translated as CASSHSPHTGDHEQYF.

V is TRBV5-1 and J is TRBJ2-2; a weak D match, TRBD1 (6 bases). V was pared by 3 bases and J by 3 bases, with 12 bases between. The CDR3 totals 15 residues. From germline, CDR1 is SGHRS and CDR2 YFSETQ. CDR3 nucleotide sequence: TGCGCCAGCAGCTGGGACACGTCGTACACCGGGGAGCTGTTTTTT. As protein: CASSWDTSYTGELFF. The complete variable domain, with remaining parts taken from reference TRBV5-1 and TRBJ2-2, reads KAGVTQTPRYLIKTRGQQVTLSCSPISGHRSVSWYQQTPGQGLQFLFEYFSETQRNKGNFPGRFSGRQFSNSRSEMNVSTLELGDSALYLCASSWDTSYTGELFFGEGSRLTVL.

As DNA, the CDR3 is TGCGCCAGCAGCCGCCCGCAGATGGGACAGGGAAAAGATACGCAGTATTTT. Translated: CASSRPQMGQGKDTQYF. This chain connects TRBV4-1 to TRBJ2-3, with 9 bases matching TRBD1. This CDR3 has 17 residues. The germline gives CDR1 MGHRA, CDR2 YSYEKL. V trimming: 4 bases; J trimming: 5 bases; junction bases outside the gene matches: 13.

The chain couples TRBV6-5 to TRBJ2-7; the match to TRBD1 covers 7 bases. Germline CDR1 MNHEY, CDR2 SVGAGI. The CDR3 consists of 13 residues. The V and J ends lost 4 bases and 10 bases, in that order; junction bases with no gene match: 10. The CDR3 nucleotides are TGTGCCAGCAGTTCCCGGCAAGGGGGCTTCCAGTACTTC. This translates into CASSSRQGGFQYF.

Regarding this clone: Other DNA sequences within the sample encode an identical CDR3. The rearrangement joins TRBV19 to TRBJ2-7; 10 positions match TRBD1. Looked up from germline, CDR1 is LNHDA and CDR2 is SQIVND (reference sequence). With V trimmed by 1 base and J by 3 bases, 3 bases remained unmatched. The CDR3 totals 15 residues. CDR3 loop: CASSIVGQGSYEQYF. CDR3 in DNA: TGTGCCAGTAGTATAGTGGGACAGGGGAGCTACGAGCAGTACTTC.